This is a list of T cell receptor beta chains from one sample in a study of blood T cell repertoires in COVID-19. Sequencing used immunoSEQ multiplex PCR; TCRdb keeps in-frame clones, though not all of them. This sample has some 150,000 clones; roughly 81% occur once, and the top ten carry around 9.5%. Source material: peripheral blood. The origin of the receptors is a woman in her fifties or sixties with active or convalescent COVID-19. The CDR3 runs from the conserved cysteine through the conserved F or W. D genes are given only for firm matches. Size is stated for part of the rows, as once, few or many counts, or as a class when the clone is expanded.

CDR3 length | D gene | J gene | V gene | clone size | CDR3 DNA | CDR3 protein
17 | . | TRBJ1-5 | TRBV5-8 | . | TGTGCCAGCAGCTTGGATCCGGGACACAATAGCAATCAGCCCCAGCATTTT | CASSLDPGHNSNQPQHF
13 | TRBD1 | TRBJ1-4 | TRBV30 | . | TGTGCCTGGAGCCAGGCCCGGGACAGGGCACTGTTTTTT | CAWSQARDRALFF
19 | TRBD2 | TRBJ2-1 | TRBV2 | . | TGTGCCAGCAAGTGGGCTAGCGGGACCGGCGAAAGGTCCTACAATGAGCAGTTCTTC | CASKWASGTGERSYNEQFF
16 | . | TRBJ2-2 | TRBV6-2/TRBV6-3 | once | TGTGCCAGCAGTTATGGCCCCTCCAGGGACACCGGGGAGCTGTTTTTT | CASSYGPSRDTGELFF
17 | . | TRBJ2-7 | TRBV14 | few | TGTGCCAGCAGCCAACGACGGACAGTCAAACACGACTACGAGCAGTACTTC | CASSQRRTVKHDYEQYF
15 | . | TRBJ2-7 | TRBV5-1 | . | TGCGCCAGCAGCTCGGGGAGTGTAGGATTATACGAGCAGTACTTC | CASSSGSVGLYEQYF
12 | . | TRBJ2-7 | TRBV3-1/TRBV3-2 | once | TGTGCCAGCAGCCACCCCGGCGGCGAGCAGTACTTC | CASSHPGGEQYF
16 | TRBD2 | TRBJ2-3 | TRBV7-2 | . | TGTGCCAGCAGCTTATTGCGGGGGGGTCTCACAGATACGCAGTATTTT | CASSLLRGGLTDTQYF
13 | . | TRBJ1-5 | TRBV29-1 | . | TGCAGCGTTGTTACAGGGAACAATCAGCCCCAGCATTTT | CSVVTGNNQPQHF
17 | . | TRBJ2-1 | TRBV7-3 | . | TGTGCCAGCAGCTTACGGGTCGGCGGGTTCTCCTACAATGAGCAGTTCTTC | CASSLRVGGFSYNEQFF
14 | . | TRBJ2-3 | TRBV7-3 | once | TGTGCCAGCAGCTCCCGACAGGTCACAGATACGCAGTATTTT | CASSSRQVTDTQYF
15 | . | TRBJ2-5 | TRBV5-5 | few | TGTGCCAGCAGCTTTTCCGGGAATGTCCGGGAGACCCAGTACTTC | CASSFSGNVRETQYF
14 | . | TRBJ2-2 | TRBV20-1 | . | TGCAGTGCTAGTATTGCGAGAAACACCGGGGAGCTGTTTTTT | CSASIARNTGELFF
14 | . | TRBJ1-2 | TRBV28 | . | TGTGCCAGCACCCGGTCCGGGACACCCTATGGCTACACCTTC | CASTRSGTPYGYTF
15 | . | TRBJ2-1 | TRBV27 | . | TGTGCCAGCAGTTTCGTTTTTTCCGCCTACAATGAGCAGTTCTTC | CASSFVFSAYNEQFF
15 | TRBD2 | TRBJ2-7 | TRBV11-3 | . | TGTGCCAGCAGCTCGGGACTAGCGGAGAACTACGAGCAGTACTTC | CASSSGLAENYEQYF
16 | TRBD2 | TRBJ2-1 | TRBV7-8 | few | TGTGCCAGCAGCTTCGGGCGGACTAGCGGGACCTATGAGCAGTTCTTC | CASSFGRTSGTYEQFF
20 | . | TRBJ1-2 | TRBV12-5 | once | TGTGCTAGTGGTTTGGTACTTTCGATCGGGGATCGGACGGCAGACTATGGCTACACCTTC | CASGLVLSIGDRTADYGYTF
16 | TRBD2 | TRBJ2-7 | TRBV27 | . | TGTGCCAGCAGTTTAAGGCGCGGGAGTGGCACCTACGAGCAGTACTTC | CASSLRRGSGTYEQYF
12 | . | TRBJ1-2 | TRBV12-3/TRBV12-4 | once | TGTGCCAGCAGGACAGACGCTGGCGGCTACACCTTC | CASRTDAGGYTF
16 | TRBD2 | TRBJ2-1 | TRBV12-5 | . | TGTGCTAGTGGTTTGGAGATAGCGGGGACCTACAATGAGCAGTTCTTC | CASGLEIAGTYNEQFF
13 | . | TRBJ2-1 | TRBV11-2 | . | TGTGCCAGCAGCTTAGATCTATCCAATGAGCAGTTCTTC | CASSLDLSNEQFF
19 | . | TRBJ2-7 | TRBV29-1 | . | TGCAGCATTGCAACAATGAGGGTCGATAGAATATCGACCCTATACGAGCAGTACTTC | CSIATMRVDRISTLYEQYF
12 | TRBD1 | TRBJ1-2 | TRBV29-1 | . | TGCAGCGTTGCTAGGACAGGGGGCGGCTACACCTTC | CSVARTGGGYTF
15 | TRBD1 | TRBJ2-2 | TRBV7-6 | . | TGTGCCAGCAGCCCCGGGACAGGGAACACCGGGGAGCTGTTTTTT | CASSPGTGNTGELFF
17 | TRBD1 | TRBJ1-5 | TRBV6-1 | . | TGTGCCAGCAGTGAAGGGACAGGGGGTTTGTGGCGTCAGCCCCAGCATTTT | CASSEGTGGLWRQPQHF
14 | . | TRBJ1-2 | TRBV18 | . | TGTGCCAGCTCGGTCAGCGGGGGTAGAGGCGGCTACACCTTC | CASSVSGGRGGYTF
16 | . | TRBJ2-3 | TRBV4-2 | . | TGTGCCAGCAGCCAAGCATCGGGGGGCGGCACAGATACGCAGTATTTT | CASSQASGGGTDTQYF
15 | . | TRBJ1-2 | TRBV7-2 | many | TGTGCCAGCAGCTCCCGTGCCGAGGTGAACTATGGCTACACCTTC | CASSSRAEVNYGYTF
12 | . | TRBJ2-3 | TRBV19 | . | TGTGCCAGTAGTACTACGGCAGGAACGCAGTATTTT | CASSTTAGTQYF
13 | . | TRBJ1-6 | TRBV5-1 | few | TGCGCCAGCAGCTCGGGGGGGAATTCACCCCTCCACTTT | CASSSGGNSPLHF
14 | . | TRBJ1-1 | TRBV23-1 | . | TGCGCCAGCAGTTCTTGGGGGGAGGGTACTGAAGCTTTCTTT | CASSSWGEGTEAFF
17 | . | TRBJ2-1 | TRBV29-1 | . | TGCAGCGTTGAAGATGTAGGGGGGAGGGCCTCTTGGGATGAGCAGTTCTTC | CSVEDVGGRASWDEQFF
16 | TRBD2 | TRBJ2-1 | TRBV4-1 | . | TGCGCCAGCAGCCAGGGACTAGCGGGGGCTGGGAATGAGCAGTTCTTC | CASSQGLAGAGNEQFF
12 | TRBD1 | TRBJ1-4 | TRBV29-1 | . | TGCAGCGTCCGACAGGGGGGTGAAAAACTGTTTTTT | CSVRQGGEKLFF
12 | . | TRBJ1-4 | TRBV2 | many | TGTGCCAGCAGTGACCAGGGGATCAAGTTGTTTTTT | CASSDQGIKLFF
15 | . | TRBJ1-1 | TRBV5-8 | . | TGTGCCAGCAGCTACCCCAGGGGTAGGGACACTGAAGCTTTCTTT | CASSYPRGRDTEAFF
14 | . | TRBJ2-7 | TRBV11-3 | . | TGTGCCAGCAGCCTAGCGGGACAGGGCTACGAGCAGTACTTC | CASSLAGQGYEQYF
16 | TRBD2 | TRBJ2-3 | TRBV7-6 | . | TGTGCCAGCAGCTTTCAAGCGGGAGGGGTTAGTGATACGCAGTATTTT | CASSFQAGGVSDTQYF
17 | TRBD1 | TRBJ2-3 | TRBV9 | . | TGTGCCAGCAGCGTAGAGGCGAACAGGGGGCGCCCAGATACGCAGTATTTT | CASSVEANRGRPDTQYF
16 | . | TRBJ2-1 | TRBV5-1 | . | TGCGCCAGCAGCTTGGTGTCGGGGGGCCTATACAATGAGCAGTTCTTC | CASSLVSGGLYNEQFF
13 | . | TRBJ2-2 | TRBV5-1 | . | TGCGCCAGCAGCTTCAGTGTCACCGGGGAGCTGTTTTTT | CASSFSVTGELFF
15 | . | TRBJ1-2 | TRBV28 | . | TGTGCCAGCAGTTTATGGAGCGGTGGGAGCTATGGCTACACCTTC | CASSLWSGGSYGYTF
15 | TRBD1 | TRBJ2-3 | TRBV25-1 | . | TGTGCCAGCAGTGGCAGGGGGCTAGGCACAGATACGCAGTATTTT | CASSGRGLGTDTQYF
11 | . | TRBJ1-2 | TRBV20-1 | . | TGCAGCCTTAGTGGGGGGTATGGCTACACCTTC | CSLSGGYGYTF
15 | . | TRBJ2-7 | TRBV6-1 | once | TGTGCCAGCAGTGAATCATACTGGTCGATGGACGAGCAGTACTTC | CASSESYWSMDEQYF
14 | TRBD1 | TRBJ2-5 | TRBV5-5 | . | TGTGCCAGCAGCTTTCGGGACAGCCAAGAGACCCAGTACTTC | CASSFRDSQETQYF
14 | TRBD2 | TRBJ2-1 | TRBV11-2 | few | TGTGCCAGCAGCTTATTGCGGGGGGCCGATGAGCAGTTCTTC | CASSLLRGADEQFF
14 | TRBD2 | TRBJ2-3 | TRBV29-1 | . | TGCAGCTCTAGCGGGGGGGCTAGCACAGATACGCAGTATTTT | CSSSGGASTDTQYF
14 | TRBD2 | TRBJ2-1 | TRBV2 | . | TGTGCCAGCAGTGTCCAGCGGGGGAACAATGAGCAGTTCTTC | CASSVQRGNNEQFF
13 | . | TRBJ2-1 | TRBV6-5 | . | TGTGCCAGCAGTCCCCGACAGCACAATGAGCAGTTCTTC | CASSPRQHNEQFF
14 | . | TRBJ2-7 | TRBV6-1 | . | TGTGCCAGCAGTGACCGGCGGGACTCCTACGAGCAGTACTTC | CASSDRRDSYEQYF
13 | TRBD1 | TRBJ1-1 | TRBV19 | . | TGTGCCAGTAGTATGACAGGGGGCACTGAAGCTTTCTTT | CASSMTGGTEAFF
17 | TRBD2 | TRBJ2-1 | TRBV4-3 | once | TGCGCCAGCAGCCAAGACCTGGGGCTAGCGGGAGAATTGGAGCAGTTCTTC | CASSQDLGLAGELEQFF
13 | TRBD1 | TRBJ1-4 | TRBV2 | once | TGTGCCAGCATCAGGGGGCATGGAGAAAAACTGTTTTTT | CASIRGHGEKLFF